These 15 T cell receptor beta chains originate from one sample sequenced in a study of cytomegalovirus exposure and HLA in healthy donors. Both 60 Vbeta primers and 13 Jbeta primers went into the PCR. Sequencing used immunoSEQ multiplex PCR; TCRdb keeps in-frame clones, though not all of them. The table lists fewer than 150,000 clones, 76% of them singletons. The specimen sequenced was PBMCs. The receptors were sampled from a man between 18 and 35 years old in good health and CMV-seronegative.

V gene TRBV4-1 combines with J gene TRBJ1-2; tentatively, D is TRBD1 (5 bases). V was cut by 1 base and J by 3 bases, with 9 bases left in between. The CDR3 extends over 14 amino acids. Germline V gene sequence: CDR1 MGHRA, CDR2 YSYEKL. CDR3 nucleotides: TGCGCCAGCAGCCAAGGTCCAGGGCACTATGGCTACACCTTC. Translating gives CASSQGPGHYGYTF.

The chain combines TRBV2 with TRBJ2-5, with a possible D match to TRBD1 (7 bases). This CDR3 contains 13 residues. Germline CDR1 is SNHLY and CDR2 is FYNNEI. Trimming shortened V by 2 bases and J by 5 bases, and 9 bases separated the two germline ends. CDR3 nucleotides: TGTGCCAGCAGTGAACCAGGGGGGGAGACCCAGTACTTC. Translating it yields CASSEPGGETQYF.

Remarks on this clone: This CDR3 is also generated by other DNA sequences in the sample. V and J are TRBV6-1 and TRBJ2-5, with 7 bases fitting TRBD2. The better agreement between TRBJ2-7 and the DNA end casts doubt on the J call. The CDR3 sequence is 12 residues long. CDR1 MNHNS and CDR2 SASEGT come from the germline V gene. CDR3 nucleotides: TGTGCCAGCAGTGAGCGGGGGTACGAGCAGTACTTC. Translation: CASSERGYEQYF.

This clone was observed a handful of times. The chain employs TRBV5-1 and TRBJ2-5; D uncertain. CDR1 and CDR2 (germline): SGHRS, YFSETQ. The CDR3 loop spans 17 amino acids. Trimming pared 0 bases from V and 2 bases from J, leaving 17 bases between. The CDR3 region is CASSLAPSSIRQETQYF. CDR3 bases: TGCGCCAGCAGCTTGGCTCCCTCATCCATCAGACAAGAGACCCAGTACTTC.

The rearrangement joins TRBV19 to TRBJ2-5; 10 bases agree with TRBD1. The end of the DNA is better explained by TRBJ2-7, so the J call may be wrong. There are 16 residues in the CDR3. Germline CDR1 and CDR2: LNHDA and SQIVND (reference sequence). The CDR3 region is CASRHGTGEASYEQYF. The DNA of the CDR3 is TGTGCCAGTAGACATGGGACAGGGGAGGCCTCCTACGAGCAGTACTTC.

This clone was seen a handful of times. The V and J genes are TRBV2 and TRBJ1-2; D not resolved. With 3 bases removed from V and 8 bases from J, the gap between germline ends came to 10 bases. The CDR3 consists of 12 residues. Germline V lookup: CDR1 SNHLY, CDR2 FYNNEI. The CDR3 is CASSDSGWGYTF. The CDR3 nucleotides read TGTGCCAGCAGTGATAGCGGGTGGGGCTACACCTTC.

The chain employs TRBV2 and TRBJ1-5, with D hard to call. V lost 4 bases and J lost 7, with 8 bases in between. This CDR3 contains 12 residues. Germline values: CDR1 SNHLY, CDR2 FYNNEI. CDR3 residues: CASSVGTQPQHF. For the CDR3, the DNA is TGTGCCAGCAGTGTGGGCACGCAGCCCCAGCATTTT.

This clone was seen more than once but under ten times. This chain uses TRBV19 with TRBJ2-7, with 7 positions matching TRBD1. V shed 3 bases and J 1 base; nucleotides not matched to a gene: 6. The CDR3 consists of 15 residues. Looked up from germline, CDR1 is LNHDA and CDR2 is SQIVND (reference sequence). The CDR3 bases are TGTGCCAGTAGTATCTCACAGGGGCTTTCCTACGAGCAGTACTTC. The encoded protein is CASSISQGLSYEQYF.

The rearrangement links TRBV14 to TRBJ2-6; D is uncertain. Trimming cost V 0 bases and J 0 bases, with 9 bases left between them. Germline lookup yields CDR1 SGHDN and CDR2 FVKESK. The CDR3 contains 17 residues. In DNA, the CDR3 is TGTGCCAGCAGCCAAGACTCCAGGTTCTCTGGGGCCAACGTCCTGACTTTC. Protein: CASSQDSRFSGANVLTF.

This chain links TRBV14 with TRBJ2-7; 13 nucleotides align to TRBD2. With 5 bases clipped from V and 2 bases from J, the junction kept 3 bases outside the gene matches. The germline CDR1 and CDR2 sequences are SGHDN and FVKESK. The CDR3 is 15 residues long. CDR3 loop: CASSKGTSGTYEQYF. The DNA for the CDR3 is TGTGCCAGCAGCAAAGGGACTAGCGGGACCTACGAGCAGTACTTC.

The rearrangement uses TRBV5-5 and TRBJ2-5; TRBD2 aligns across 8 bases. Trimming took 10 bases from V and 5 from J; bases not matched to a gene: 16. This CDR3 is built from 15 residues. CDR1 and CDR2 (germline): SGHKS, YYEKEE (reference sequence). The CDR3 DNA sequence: TGTGCCGGGGCCCAGCGGGGGACCTCCGGGGAGACCCAGTACTTC. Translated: CAGAQRGTSGETQYF. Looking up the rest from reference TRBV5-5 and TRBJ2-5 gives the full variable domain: DAGVTQSPTHLIKTRGQQVTLRCSPISGHKSVSWYQQVLGQGPQFIFQYYEKEERGRGNFPDRFSARQFPNYSSELNVNALLLGDSALYLCAGAQRGTSGETQYFGPGTRLLVL.

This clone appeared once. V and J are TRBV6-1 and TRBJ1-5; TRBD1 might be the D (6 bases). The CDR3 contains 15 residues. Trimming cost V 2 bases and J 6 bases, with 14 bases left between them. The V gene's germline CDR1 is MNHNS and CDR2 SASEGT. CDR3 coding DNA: TGTGCCAGCAGTGAAATGGGGGGGCCAGGTCAGCCCCAGCATTTT. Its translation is CASSEMGGPGQPQHF.

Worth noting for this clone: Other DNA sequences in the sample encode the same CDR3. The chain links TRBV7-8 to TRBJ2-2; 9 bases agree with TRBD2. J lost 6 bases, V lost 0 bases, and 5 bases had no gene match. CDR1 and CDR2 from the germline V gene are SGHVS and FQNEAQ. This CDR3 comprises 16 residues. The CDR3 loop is CASSLAVAGGAGELFF. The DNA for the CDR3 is TGTGCCAGCAGCTTAGCGGTGGCGGGAGGGGCCGGGGAGCTGTTTTTT.

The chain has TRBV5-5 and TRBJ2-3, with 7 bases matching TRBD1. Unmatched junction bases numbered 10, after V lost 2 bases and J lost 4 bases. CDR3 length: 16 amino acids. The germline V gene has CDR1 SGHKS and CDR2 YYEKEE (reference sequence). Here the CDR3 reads CASSFEGALRSDTQYF. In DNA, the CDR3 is TGTGCCAGCAGCTTCGAGGGGGCCCTTCGTTCAGATACGCAGTATTTT.

CDR3 sequence (DNA): TGTGCCAGCAGTCCCTCGGCGGGGCCGAGCTCCTACGAGCAGTACTTC. Translation gives CASSPSAGPSSYEQYF. This rearrangement joins TRBV27 to TRBJ2-7, with a possible D match to TRBD2 (6 bases). The CDR3 extends over 16 amino acids. CDR1 is MNHEY, CDR2 SMNVEV, per germline (reference sequence). Deletions cut 5 bases from V and 0 bases from J, with 17 bases between.